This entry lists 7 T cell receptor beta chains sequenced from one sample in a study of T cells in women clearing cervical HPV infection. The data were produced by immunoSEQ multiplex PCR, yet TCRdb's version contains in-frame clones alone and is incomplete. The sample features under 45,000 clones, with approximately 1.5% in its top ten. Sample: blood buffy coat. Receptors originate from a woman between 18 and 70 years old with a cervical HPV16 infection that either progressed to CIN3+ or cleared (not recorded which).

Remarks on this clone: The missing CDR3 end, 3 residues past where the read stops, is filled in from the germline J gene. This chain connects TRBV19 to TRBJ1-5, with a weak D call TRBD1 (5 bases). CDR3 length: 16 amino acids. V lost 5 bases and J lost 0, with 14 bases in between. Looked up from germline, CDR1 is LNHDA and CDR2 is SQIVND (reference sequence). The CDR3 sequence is CASSPRQTYSNQPQHF. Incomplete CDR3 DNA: TGTGCCAGTAGTCCCCGACAGACCTATAGCAATCAGCCC.

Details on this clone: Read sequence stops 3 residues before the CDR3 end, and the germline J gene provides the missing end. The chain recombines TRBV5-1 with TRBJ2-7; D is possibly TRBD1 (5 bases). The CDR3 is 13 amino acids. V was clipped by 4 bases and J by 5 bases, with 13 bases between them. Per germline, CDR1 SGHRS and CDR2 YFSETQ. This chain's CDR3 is CASSLIQGNEQYF. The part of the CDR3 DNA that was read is TGCGCCAGCAGCCTGATCCAGGGAAACGAG.

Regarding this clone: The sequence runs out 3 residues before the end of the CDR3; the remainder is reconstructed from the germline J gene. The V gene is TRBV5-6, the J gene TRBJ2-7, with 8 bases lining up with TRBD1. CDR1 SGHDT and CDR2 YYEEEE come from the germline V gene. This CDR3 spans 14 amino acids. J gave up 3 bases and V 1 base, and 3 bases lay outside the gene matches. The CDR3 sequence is CASSLIDRGYEQYF. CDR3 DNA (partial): TGTGCCAGCAGCTTGATCGACAGGGGCTACGAG.

The DNA read from the CDR3 is TGTGCCAGCTCTCAGGGGACCTCGAACACTGAA. This sequence encodes CASSQGTSNTE. The whole CDR3 is CASSQGTSNTEAFF. The J gene is TRBJ1-1, the V gene TRBV18, with D perhaps TRBD1 (6 bases). The CDR3 goes on 3 residues after the read ends, and that part is filled in from the germline J gene. V dropped 6 bases and J dropped 1 base, with 12 bases sitting between them. The germline V gene encodes CDR1 KGHSH and CDR2 LQKENI. This CDR3 is 14 amino acids long.

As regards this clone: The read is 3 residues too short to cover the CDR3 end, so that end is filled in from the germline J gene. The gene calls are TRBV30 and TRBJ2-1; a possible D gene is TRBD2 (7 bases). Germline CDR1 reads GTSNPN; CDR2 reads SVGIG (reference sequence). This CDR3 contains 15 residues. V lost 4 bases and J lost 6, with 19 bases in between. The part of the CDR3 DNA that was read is TGTGCCTGGAATCGGGGGGCGGGAGAAAGCAATGAG. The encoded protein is CAWNRGAGESNE. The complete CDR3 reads CAWNRGAGESNEQFF.

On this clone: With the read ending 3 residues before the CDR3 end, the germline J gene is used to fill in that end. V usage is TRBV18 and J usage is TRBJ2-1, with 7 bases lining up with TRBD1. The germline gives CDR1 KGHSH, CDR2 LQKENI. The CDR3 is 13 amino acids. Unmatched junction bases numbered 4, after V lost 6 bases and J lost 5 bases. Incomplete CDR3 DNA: TGTGCCAGCTCCCTGGGACAGAACAATGAG. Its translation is CASSLGQNNE. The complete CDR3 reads CASSLGQNNEQFF.

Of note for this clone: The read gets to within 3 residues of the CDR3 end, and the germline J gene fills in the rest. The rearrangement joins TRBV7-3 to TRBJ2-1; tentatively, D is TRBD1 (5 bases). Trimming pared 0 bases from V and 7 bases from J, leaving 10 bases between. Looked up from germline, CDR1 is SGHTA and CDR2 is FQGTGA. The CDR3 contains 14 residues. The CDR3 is CASSLTPRVNEQFF. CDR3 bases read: TGTGCCAGCAGCTTAACCCCCAGGGTGAATGAG. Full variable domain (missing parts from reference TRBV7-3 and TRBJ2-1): GAGVSQTPSNKVTEKGKYVELRCDPISGHTALYWYRQSLGQGPEFLIYFQGTGAADDSGLPNDRFFAVRPEGSVSTLKIQRTERGDSAVYLCASSLTPRVNEQFFGPGTRLTVL.